The 5 T cell receptor beta chains below all came from one sample that was sequenced in a study of shared clonotypes between healthy human individuals. Profiled with immunoSEQ multiplex PCR; TCRdb holds only in-frame clones, not every one. The table shows more than 2 million clones, with 90% to 97% occurring only once. The sample taken for sequencing was naive CD4+ T cells sorted from blood. Subset described: CD45RA+ positively selected. Receptors originate from a young man in good health.

The rearrangement uses TRBV5-1 and TRBJ1-5; no firm D call. Trimming shortened V by 0 bases and J by 11 bases, and 12 bases separated the two germline ends. Germline V gene data show CDR1 as SGHRS and CDR2 as YFSETQ. The CDR3 contains 13 residues. The CDR3 sequence is CASSLDFSGAQHF. The CDR3, as DNA: TGCGCCAGCAGCTTGGACTTTTCAGGAGCCCAGCATTTT. Drawing the rest from reference TRBV5-1 and TRBJ1-5, the complete variable domain is KAGVTQTPRYLIKTRGQQVTLSCSPISGHRSVSWYQQTPGQGLQFLFEYFSETQRNKGNFPGRFSGRQFSNSRSEMNVSTLELGDSALYLCASSLDFSGAQHFGDGTRLSIL.

The chain joins TRBV18 to TRBJ2-3; perhaps TRBD1 as D (6 bases). Deletions cut 0 bases from V and 2 bases from J, with 6 bases between. The germline V gene encodes CDR1 KGHSH and CDR2 LQKENI. CDR3 length: 14 amino acids. CDR3 sequence: CASSPPGATDTQYF. CDR3 bases: TGTGCCAGCTCACCACCGGGGGCCACAGATACGCAGTATTTT.

The chain couples TRBV27 to TRBJ2-1, with 12 bases lining up with TRBD2. From germline, CDR1 is MNHEY and CDR2 SMNVEV (reference sequence). With V trimmed by 5 bases and J by 8 bases, 4 bases remained unmatched. The CDR3 length is 14 residues. CDR3 DNA sequence: TGTGCCAGCAGTAAACTAGCGGGGGGCGATGAGCAGTTCTTC. Protein product: CASSKLAGGDEQFF.

V gene TRBV27 combines with J gene TRBJ1-4; no definite D call. V was pared by 2 bases and J by 5 bases, with 6 bases between. CDR1 is MNHEY, CDR2 SMNVEV, per germline (reference sequence). The CDR3 has 13 residues. CDR3: CASSLRWNEKLFF. In DNA, the CDR3 is TGTGCCAGCAGTTTACGTTGGAATGAAAAACTGTTTTTT.

The rearrangement uses TRBV7-9 and TRBJ2-7; D is unresolved. There are 14 residues in the CDR3. Deletions cut 2 bases from V and 1 base from J, with 9 bases between. Germline assignment: CDR1 SEHNR and CDR2 FQNEAQ (reference sequence). For the CDR3, the DNA is TGTGCCAGCAGCTTACAGTCTAGGTCCTACGAGCAGTACTTC. Translating gives CASSLQSRSYEQYF.